This TCR beta chain was captured by sequencing in a study of early T cells in non-severe SARS-CoV-2 infection (dated by TCRdb to the early 2020s). At the level of the whole study: Because TCR sequencing was done on bulk RNA from unsorted whole blood, the alpha and beta chains could not be paired. Broad study findings and their caveats: VDJdb matching was skewed toward anti-spike CD8 responses and likely underestimated virus-specific expansions by missing private and CD4 specificities.

V has 1 base trimmed and J has 8 bases trimmed; junction bases matching no gene number 1. The CDR3 sequence holds 12 residues, the cysteine and phenylalanine included. This entry keeps only the CDR3 DNA: 36 bases, framed from base 1. CDR1 and CDR2 were assigned from the germline V gene (reference sequence) as DFQATT and SNEGSKA. Library generation was performed with 5' RACE. The listed sequencing device is NextSeq 500. In the TCR library protocol, unique molecular identifiers were attached to individual cDNA molecules to correct for PCR bias and sequencing error. Both TCR alpha and beta chains were sequenced, and tight co-correlation was observed between alpha and beta sequence abundances in each sample. In the original analysis: Decombinator V4 was used to perform V gene, J gene and CDR3 annotation of TCR sequences. TCRs were defined as expanded if a significant change between any two time points was detected under a Poisson model with p below 0.0001. Abundances of TCRs were expressed as counts per million after normalisation to the total number of TCRs sequenced in each sample. TRAV1-2 paired with TRAJ12, TRAJ20 or TRAJ33 defined MAIT TCRs, while TRAV10 paired with TRAJ18 defined iNKT TCRs. A search of VDJdb, accessed on 1 November 2021, was run for TCRs annotated to CMV, EBV and SARS-CoV-2, with TCRs annotated for multiple antigens excluded. TCRdb redid the processing of the public reads, applying fastp at Q25 and MiXCR, and retained in-frame beta chains. Here each entry gathers all rows of one CDR3 protein and keeps the most common genes and DNA. TCRdb, not the original authors, processed these V and J calls. This sample gives over 55,000 distinct CDR3 sequences in total; around 12% of them show up just once. Roughly 1.2% of the sample is held by the ten biggest clonotypes.

This clonotype was observed at least ten times. What this receptor recognizes is not known. No clone much larger than this one lies a single base away; base qualities are absent. This was a case-control study nested in a cohort of healthcare workers in London, UK, who had nasopharyngeal swab PCR tests and blood samples taken every week. Healthcare workers were enrolled in the week of the UK lockdown, from 23 to 31 March 2020, and were followed every week for up to roughly 16 weeks. The specimen sequenced was whole blood. The clonotype was recovered from an adult who was a healthcare worker with PCR-confirmed SARS-CoV-2 infection or an uninfected control (not recorded which). The chain was built from TRBV20-1 and TRBJ2-1, and 8 junction bases match TRBD2. The CDR3 region reads CSARGTSYEQFF. At the DNA level, the sequence is TGCAGTGCTAGAGGGACTAGCTATGAGCAGTTCTTC.